The clone carrying this T cell receptor beta chain appeared a few times. The data are from a study of T cell clones after liver transplantation. Study details: Graft-donor-reactive sequences were compared with third-party-reactive TCRbeta sequences from pre-transplant mixed lymphocyte reactions. Apart from three HCV-positive recipients, transplants were for non-autoimmune, non-viral reasons. Patients counted as tolerant after at least one year off all immunosuppression, enzymes not exceeding twice normal.

CDR3 length equals 15 residues. V lost 8 bases to trimming and J lost 5 bases, with 19 bases between them. Germline V gene data show CDR1 as MDHEN and CDR2 as SYDVKM. Data came from immunoSEQ multiplex PCR; TCRdb stores just in-frame clones and leaves some out. The sample carries 20,000 to 30,000 clones, roughly 69% recorded once. Source: CD4+ T cells from blood, taken before liver transplant. The J gene is TRBJ2-1, the V gene TRBV28; D possibly uses TRBD1 or TRBD2 (6 bases each). This TCR derives from a human donor who received a liver transplant. Here the CDR3 reads CASFTRGAGDNEQFF. The CDR3 DNA follows: TGTGCCAGCTTCACGAGGGGGGCAGGGGACAATGAGCAGTTCTTC.